The entry that follows covers one T cell receptor beta chain sequence. What it recognizes is unknown. This specimen comes from a study of blood T cells in healthy people across ages. Overall study: About one barcoded beta molecule was captured per two T cells (by template switching).

With a J-beta primer mix and a sample-barcoded 5' primer, a second PCR ran about 6 to 11 cycles. TCRdb analysed the 5' RACE reads with MiXCR anew, one entry per CDR3 protein. The sample includes approximately 780,000 distinct CDR3 sequences, about 26% seen only once; the top ten take under 3%. CDR1 is DFQATT, CDR2 SNEGSKA, per germline (reference sequence). The CDR3 has 14 amino acids. The V gene end was trimmed by 4 bases and the J gene end by 9 bases; junction bases not matched to a gene: 6. Overall study findings and caveats: A greater number of naive CD4+ cells and higher diversity distinguished long-lived donors from aged donors.

These data were also filed under a second study, of T cells of mothers and their children.

This sequence originates from a boy aged 10-17 years in good health. Sequenced sample: blood. V is TRBV20-1 and J is TRBJ2-1; 13 bases map to TRBD2. The CDR3 loop is CSAKKGLAGSEQFF. The CDR3 DNA follows: TGCAGTGCTAAGAAGGGACTAGCGGGGAGTGAGCAGTTCTTC.